Given below is one T cell receptor (beta chain) in context. No antigen is known for it. Per-base quality was not reported, and no clone a single base away is much larger than it. The data were taken from a study of T cell responses to AZD1222 COVID-19 vaccine (dated by TCRdb to the early 2020s). Notes on the research overall: AZD1222 recipients with second doses at about 4 weeks or about 12 weeks were pooled, because spike-specific TCR depth and breadth did not differ between schedules. Trial participants were enrolled by age into subgroups of 18-55, 56-69 and 70-plus years, and around 140, 26 and 57 TCR-sequenced participants, respectively, were included in these subgroups. TCR sequencing was performed for 230 to 250 trial participants, of whom 200 to 220 were given two doses of AZD1222 and around 25 were given two doses of MenACWY control vaccine.

The CDR3 regions of human TCRbeta chains were analyzed by immunosequencing. As for the original processing: TCRs in the repertoires were matched against a reference library of SARS-CoV-2-specific TCRs that had been generated with the MIRA antigen-specificity platform. Breadth was defined as the fraction of unique TCRs that were SARS-CoV-2-associated, and depth was defined as the fraction of total T cells that were SARS-CoV-2-associated. Using the MIRA data, every spike-specific TCR was mapped to the spike region that the TCR reacted to and assigned to either a CD4 or a CD8 class. Log10-transformed breadth and depth values were compared by one-way ANOVA with Sidak's multiple comparisons tests. TCRdb's version of the immuneACCESS table is confined to in-frame rearrangements and falls short of the full clone set. An unresolved V gene accounts for under half of the shortfall where checked; the remainder is of unknown origin. V and J calls plus clone size are reproduced from that table; the DNA served to infer D and trimming. The sample table contains approximately 70,000 clones; only one count was recorded for roughly 91% of them. The ten largest clones represent under 30% of the sample.

Study-wide findings and limitations: Vaccine-associated CD4 TCRs spanned the whole spike protein, with dominant responses in regions 160-218 and 743-854. The 56-69-year group was small, and its depth increase did not reach significance, likely because of low power. A significant rise in spike-specific TCR breadth and depth was observed after two AZD1222 doses relative to day 0 and relative to MenACWY recipients. Because no samples from the day 14 peak response were available, repertoires could be characterized only after the peak T cell response. Nearly half of unique spike-specific TCRs reportedly recognized epitopes outside regions mutated in the B.1.351 and B.1.1.7 variants. Most participants were white British and females outnumbered males, and the authors suggested that clonal diversity may have been underestimated. Only six or seven AZD1222 recipients were SARS-CoV-2 seropositive at baseline, limiting conclusions about previously exposed vaccinees.

The time point label, as the study defines it: baseline before first vaccination. Vaccinee samples were obtained from the UK trials COV001 and COV002, which included a single-blind randomized controlled phase 2/3 trial of AZD1222 (ChAdOx1 nCoV-19) in healthy adults. Trial participant PBMC samples were collected at day 0 and day 28 after the second dose for TCRbeta chain sequencing. Including the terminal cysteine and phenylalanine, the CDR3 comprises 15 residues. Just CDR3 DNA is preserved here, 45 bases in frame from base 1. At the junction V is shortened by 1 base and J by 3 bases, with 10 bases in between. The germline V gene (reference sequence) sets CDR1 to LGHDT and CDR2 to YNNKEL.

The sample in question was peripheral blood, obtained on day 0 of AZD1222 vaccination. This receptor was identified in an adult in good health. The rearranged segments are TRBV3-1 (or the pseudogene TRBV3-2) and TRBJ2-1, with a tentative D gene TRBD2 over 5 matching bases. The nucleotide sequence is given as TGTGCCAGCAGCCAAGTCGAGCGGCACTACAATGAGCAGTTCTTC. This encodes CASSQVERHYNEQFF.